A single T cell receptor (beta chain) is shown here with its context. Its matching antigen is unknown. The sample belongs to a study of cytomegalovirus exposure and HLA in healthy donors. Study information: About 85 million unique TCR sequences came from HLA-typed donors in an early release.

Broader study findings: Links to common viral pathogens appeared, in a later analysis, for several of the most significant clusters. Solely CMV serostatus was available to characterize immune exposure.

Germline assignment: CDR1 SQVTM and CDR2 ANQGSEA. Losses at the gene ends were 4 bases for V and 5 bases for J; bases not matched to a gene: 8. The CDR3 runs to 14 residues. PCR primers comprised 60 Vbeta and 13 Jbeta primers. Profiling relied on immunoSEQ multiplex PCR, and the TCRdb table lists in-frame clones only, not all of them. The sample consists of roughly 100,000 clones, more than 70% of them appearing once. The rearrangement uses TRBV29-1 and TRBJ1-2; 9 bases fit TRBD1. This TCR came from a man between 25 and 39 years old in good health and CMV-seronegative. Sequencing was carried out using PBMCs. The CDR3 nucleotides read TGCAGCGTTGCGCCCAGGACAGGGGTTTATGGCTACACCTTC. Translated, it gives CSVAPRTGVYGYTF.